These T cell receptor beta chains were read from a single sample in a study of blood T cell repertoires in COVID-19. The table came from immunoSEQ multiplex PCR; TCRdb's copy has only in-frame clones and leaves some out. The sample has 95,000 to 150,000 clones, 75% to 90% seen once. The sequencing input was peripheral blood. The receptor source for this set is a man in his forties or fifties with acute or convalescent COVID-19. The CDR3 runs from the conserved cysteine through the conserved F or W. Fields, in order: clone size, D gene, V gene, CDR3 length, J gene, CDR3 protein, CDR3 DNA. D genes are given only for firm matches. Size tells how often a clone was seen (once, few, many) or the class of an expanded clone, and some rows leave it out.

clone size: .
D gene: .
V gene: TRBV7-2
CDR3 length: 15
J gene: TRBJ2-7
CDR3 protein: CASSLVVNSVHEQYF
CDR3 DNA: TGTGCCAGCAGCTTAGTTGTGAACTCCGTCCACGAGCAGTACTTC

clone size: .
D gene: TRBD1
V gene: TRBV29-1
CDR3 length: 13
J gene: TRBJ1-5
CDR3 protein: CSVRGQGDQPQHF
CDR3 DNA: TGCAGCGTGCGGGGACAGGGGGATCAGCCCCAGCATTTT

clone size: .
D gene: TRBD1
V gene: TRBV11-3
CDR3 length: 17
J gene: TRBJ2-5
CDR3 protein: CASSLGDRAIEEETQYF
CDR3 DNA: TGTGCCAGCAGCTTGGGGGACAGGGCAATCGAAGAAGAGACCCAGTACTTC

clone size: .
D gene: TRBD1
V gene: TRBV18
CDR3 length: 15
J gene: TRBJ1-3
CDR3 protein: CASSPSGQDGNTIYF
CDR3 DNA: TGTGCCAGCTCACCGAGCGGACAGGACGGAAACACCATATATTTT

clone size: .
D gene: TRBD1
V gene: TRBV5-4
CDR3 length: 15
J gene: TRBJ2-5
CDR3 protein: CASSLGDRGQETQYF
CDR3 DNA: TGTGCCAGCAGCTTGGGGGACAGGGGGCAAGAGACCCAGTACTTC

clone size: .
D gene: .
V gene: TRBV6-5
CDR3 length: 14
J gene: TRBJ2-7
CDR3 protein: CASSYSKGGYEQYF
CDR3 DNA: TGTGCCAGCAGTTACTCGAAGGGCGGGTACGAGCAGTACTTC

clone size: .
D gene: TRBD2
V gene: TRBV24-1
CDR3 length: 15
J gene: TRBJ2-3
CDR3 protein: CATSDGGGVPDTQYF
CDR3 DNA: TGTGCCACCAGTGATGGCGGGGGGGTTCCAGATACGCAGTATTTT

clone size: .
D gene: TRBD1
V gene: TRBV3-1/TRBV3-2
CDR3 length: 15
J gene: TRBJ1-1
CDR3 protein: CASSQWGQVNTEAFF
CDR3 DNA: TGTGCCAGCAGCCAATGGGGACAGGTGAACACTGAAGCTTTCTTT

clone size: .
D gene: .
V gene: TRBV19
CDR3 length: 14
J gene: TRBJ1-1
CDR3 protein: CASSAPGLHTEAFF
CDR3 DNA: TGTGCCAGTAGTGCGCCGGGGTTGCACACTGAAGCTTTCTTT

clone size: .
D gene: .
V gene: TRBV5-6
CDR3 length: 14
J gene: TRBJ2-5
CDR3 protein: CASSLSGEQETQYF
CDR3 DNA: TGTGCCAGCAGCTTAAGCGGTGAACAAGAGACCCAGTACTTC

clone size: .
D gene: .
V gene: TRBV18
CDR3 length: 14
J gene: TRBJ1-5
CDR3 protein: CASTTGVYNQPQHF
CDR3 DNA: TGTGCCAGCACGACAGGAGTATACAATCAGCCCCAGCATTTT

clone size: .
D gene: .
V gene: TRBV3-1/TRBV3-2
CDR3 length: 14
J gene: TRBJ2-1
CDR3 protein: CASSHNGMGGEQFF
CDR3 DNA: TGTGCCAGCAGCCATAACGGGATGGGTGGTGAGCAGTTCTTC

clone size: .
D gene: TRBD2
V gene: TRBV19
CDR3 length: 16
J gene: TRBJ2-3
CDR3 protein: CASTHQLAVHTDTQYF
CDR3 DNA: TGTGCCAGTACCCATCAGCTAGCGGTACACACAGATACGCAGTATTTT

clone size: .
D gene: TRBD1
V gene: TRBV3-1/TRBV3-2
CDR3 length: 15
J gene: TRBJ1-2
CDR3 protein: CASSPLDRDQVGYTF
CDR3 DNA: TGTGCCAGCAGCCCCTTGGACAGGGATCAGGTGGGCTACACCTTC

clone size: .
D gene: TRBD1
V gene: TRBV10-3
CDR3 length: 13
J gene: TRBJ2-3
CDR3 protein: CAIGQVTTDTQYF
CDR3 DNA: TGTGCCATCGGACAGGTGACCACAGATACGCAGTATTTT

clone size: .
D gene: TRBD1
V gene: TRBV5-4
CDR3 length: 15
J gene: TRBJ2-1
CDR3 protein: CASSELRQGWDEQFF
CDR3 DNA: TGTGCCAGCAGCGAACTTCGACAGGGTTGGGATGAGCAGTTCTTC

clone size: .
D gene: .
V gene: TRBV9
CDR3 length: 15
J gene: TRBJ1-3
CDR3 protein: CASSLTANSGNTIYF
CDR3 DNA: TGTGCCAGCAGCTTAACAGCTAACTCTGGAAACACCATATATTTT

clone size: .
D gene: TRBD1
V gene: TRBV30
CDR3 length: 13
J gene: TRBJ1-2
CDR3 protein: CAWSADRAYGYTF
CDR3 DNA: TGTGCCTGGAGTGCGGACAGGGCTTATGGCTACACCTTC

clone size: .
D gene: TRBD1
V gene: TRBV7-8
CDR3 length: 15
J gene: TRBJ2-7
CDR3 protein: CASSRGQGVSHEQYF
CDR3 DNA: TGTGCCAGCAGCAGGGGACAGGGGGTCTCCCACGAGCAGTACTTC

clone size: .
D gene: .
V gene: TRBV5-6
CDR3 length: 12
J gene: TRBJ1-5
CDR3 protein: CASSLASQAQHF
CDR3 DNA: TGTGCCAGCAGCTTGGCAAGTCAGGCCCAGCATTTT

clone size: .
D gene: .
V gene: TRBV30
CDR3 length: 12
J gene: TRBJ1-2
CDR3 protein: CAWSVQVSGYTF
CDR3 DNA: TGTGCCTGGAGTGTACAGGTCTCTGGCTACACCTTC

clone size: .
D gene: .
V gene: TRBV19
CDR3 length: 14
J gene: TRBJ1-1
CDR3 protein: CASRLDTMNTEAFF
CDR3 DNA: TGTGCCAGTAGACTTGACACAATGAACACTGAAGCTTTCTTT

clone size: few
D gene: .
V gene: TRBV6-5
CDR3 length: 13
J gene: TRBJ1-2
CDR3 protein: CASSYGPVGGYTF
CDR3 DNA: TGTGCCAGCAGTTACGGGCCAGTTGGTGGCTACACCTTC

clone size: .
D gene: TRBD1
V gene: TRBV6-5
CDR3 length: 12
J gene: TRBJ1-2
CDR3 protein: CASKQGAFGYTF
CDR3 DNA: TGTGCCAGCAAACAGGGGGCGTTTGGCTACACCTTC

clone size: .
D gene: TRBD1
V gene: TRBV7-2
CDR3 length: 15
J gene: TRBJ1-6
CDR3 protein: CASSLIGTGVSPLHF
CDR3 DNA: TGTGCCAGCAGCTTAATCGGGACAGGGGTTTCACCCCTCCACTTT

clone size: .
D gene: TRBD1
V gene: TRBV5-6
CDR3 length: 16
J gene: TRBJ1-6
CDR3 protein: CASSLGTGVEGSPLHF
CDR3 DNA: TGTGCCAGCAGCTTAGGGACAGGGGTTGAAGGTTCACCCCTCCACTTT

clone size: .
D gene: TRBD2
V gene: TRBV5-1
CDR3 length: 16
J gene: TRBJ2-2
CDR3 protein: CASSLRREGRTGELFF
CDR3 DNA: TGCGCCAGCAGCTTGCGGCGGGAGGGCCGCACCGGGGAGCTGTTTTTT

clone size: once
D gene: .
V gene: TRBV6-2/TRBV6-3
CDR3 length: 14
J gene: TRBJ1-5
CDR3 protein: CASSRQAPNQPQHF
CDR3 DNA: TGTGCCAGCAGTAGACAAGCTCCCAATCAGCCCCAGCATTTT

clone size: .
D gene: .
V gene: TRBV5-1
CDR3 length: 15
J gene: TRBJ1-1
CDR3 protein: CASSLGRKRNTEAFF
CDR3 DNA: TGCGCCAGCAGCTTGGGCCGGAAGCGGAACACTGAAGCTTTCTTT

clone size: once
D gene: .
V gene: TRBV12-3/TRBV12-4
CDR3 length: 13
J gene: TRBJ1-2
CDR3 protein: CASTTGVEGGYTF
CDR3 DNA: TGTGCCAGCACCACCGGGGTCGAAGGTGGCTACACCTTC

clone size: .
D gene: .
V gene: TRBV6-2/TRBV6-3
CDR3 length: 18
J gene: TRBJ1-5
CDR3 protein: CASSGTSGAVRGYQPQHF
CDR3 DNA: TGTGCCAGCAGCGGCACATCAGGAGCGGTACGAGGTTATCAGCCCCAGCATTTT

clone size: .
D gene: TRBD1
V gene: TRBV27
CDR3 length: 13
J gene: TRBJ2-7
CDR3 protein: CASAQGTLYEQYF
CDR3 DNA: TGTGCCAGCGCACAGGGGACCCTTTACGAGCAGTACTTC

clone size: .
D gene: .
V gene: TRBV14
CDR3 length: 12
J gene: TRBJ2-7
CDR3 protein: CASSRLGYEQYF
CDR3 DNA: TGTGCCAGCAGCCGACTGGGTTACGAGCAGTACTTC